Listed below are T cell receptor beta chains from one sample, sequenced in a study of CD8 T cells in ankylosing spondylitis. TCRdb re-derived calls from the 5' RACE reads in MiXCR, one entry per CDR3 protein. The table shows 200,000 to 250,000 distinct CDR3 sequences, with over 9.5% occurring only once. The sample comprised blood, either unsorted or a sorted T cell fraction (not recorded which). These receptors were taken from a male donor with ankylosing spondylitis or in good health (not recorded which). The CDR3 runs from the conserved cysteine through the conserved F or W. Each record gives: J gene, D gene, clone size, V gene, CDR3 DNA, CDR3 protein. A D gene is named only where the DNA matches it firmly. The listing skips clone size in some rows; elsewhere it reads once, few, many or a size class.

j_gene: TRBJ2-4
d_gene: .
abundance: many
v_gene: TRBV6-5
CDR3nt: TGTGCCAGCAGTTACTCTGCGACGGCCGTGGGGTCACTAGCCAAAAACATTCAGTACTTC
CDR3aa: CASSYSATAVGSLAKNIQYF

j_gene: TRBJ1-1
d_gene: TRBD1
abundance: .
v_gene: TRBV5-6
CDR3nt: TGTGCCAGCAGCTTTATCCCGGGACAGAATTTTGAAGCTTTCTTT
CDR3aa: CASSFIPGQNFEAFF

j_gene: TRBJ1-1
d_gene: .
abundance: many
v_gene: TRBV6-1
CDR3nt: TGTGCCAGCAGCTGGACTGGGGCGGGGAACACTGAAGCTTTCTTT
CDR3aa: CASSWTGAGNTEAFF

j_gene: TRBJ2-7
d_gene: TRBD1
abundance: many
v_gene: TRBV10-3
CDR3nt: TGTGCCGCCCATCCGGGACAGGGACACTACGAGCAGTACTTC
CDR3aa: CAAHPGQGHYEQYF

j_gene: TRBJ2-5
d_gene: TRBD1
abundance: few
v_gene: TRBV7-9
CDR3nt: TGTGCCAGCAGCTCCGGACTGGAGACAGGGGAGACCCAGTACTTC
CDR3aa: CASSSGLETGETQYF

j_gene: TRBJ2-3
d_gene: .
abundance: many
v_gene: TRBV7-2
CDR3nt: TGTGCCAGCAGCTTAGCGGGGGGCTACGGAGTTACAGATACGCAGTATTTT
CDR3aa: CASSLAGGYGVTDTQYF

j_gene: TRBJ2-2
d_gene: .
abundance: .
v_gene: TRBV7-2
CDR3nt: TGTGCCAGCAGCTTCTTGTACACCGGGGAGCTGTTTTTT
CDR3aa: CASSFLYTGELFF

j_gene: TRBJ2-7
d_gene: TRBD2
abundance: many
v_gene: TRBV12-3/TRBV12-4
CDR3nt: TGTGCCAGCAGCATGGGCGGGGGAGGTGAGCAGTACTTC
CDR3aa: CASSMGGGGEQYF

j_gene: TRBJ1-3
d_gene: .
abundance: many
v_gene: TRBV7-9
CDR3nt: TGTGCCAGCAGCCTACAGGGAAACACCATATATTTT
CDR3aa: CASSLQGNTIYF

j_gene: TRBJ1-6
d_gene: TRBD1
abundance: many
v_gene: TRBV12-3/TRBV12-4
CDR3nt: TGTGCCAGCAGTCCTCCGACAGGGGGATTTTCACCCCTCCACTTT
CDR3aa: CASSPPTGGFSPLHF

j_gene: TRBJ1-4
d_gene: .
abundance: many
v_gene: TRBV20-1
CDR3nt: TGCAGTGCGCTCTTGGGCAGTTCTACAACTAATGAAAAACTGTTTTTT
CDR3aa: CSALLGSSTTNEKLFF

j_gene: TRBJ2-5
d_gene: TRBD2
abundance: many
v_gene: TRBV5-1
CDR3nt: TGCGCCAGCAGCTCGGATAGCGGGGGGCCCCAAGAGACCCAGTACTTC
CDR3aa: CASSSDSGGPQETQYF

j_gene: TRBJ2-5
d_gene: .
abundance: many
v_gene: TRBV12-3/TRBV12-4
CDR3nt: TGTGCCAGCAGGCGGGACCAGCTTCCTTCCCAGTACTTC
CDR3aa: CASRRDQLPSQYF

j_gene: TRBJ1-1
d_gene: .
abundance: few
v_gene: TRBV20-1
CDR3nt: TGCAGTGCTCCGAAGTTCGGGGTCACTGAAGCTTTCTTT
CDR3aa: CSAPKFGVTEAFF

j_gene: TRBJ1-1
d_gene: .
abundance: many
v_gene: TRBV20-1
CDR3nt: TGCAGTGCTAGAGGGGCGGTCCAGACCGCTAACGGTGAAGCTTTCTTT
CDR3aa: CSARGAVQTANGEAFF

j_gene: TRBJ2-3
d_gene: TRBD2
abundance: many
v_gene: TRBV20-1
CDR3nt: TGCAGTGCTAGCGCGATGCGGGGGGTGGCAGATACGCAGTATTTT
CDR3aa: CSASAMRGVADTQYF

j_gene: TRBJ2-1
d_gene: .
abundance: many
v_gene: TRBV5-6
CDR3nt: TGTGCCAGCAGCTTCGAATTTTTAGGGGGGGATGAGCAGTTCTTC
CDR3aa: CASSFEFLGGDEQFF

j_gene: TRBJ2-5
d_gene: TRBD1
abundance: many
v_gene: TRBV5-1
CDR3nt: TGCGCCAGCAGTAGACAGGGTTCCCAAGAGACCCAGTACTTC
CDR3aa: CASSRQGSQETQYF

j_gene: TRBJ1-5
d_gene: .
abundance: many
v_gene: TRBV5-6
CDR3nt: TGTGCCAGCAGCTTCTATGGTAATCAGCCCCAGCATTTT
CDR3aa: CASSFYGNQPQHF

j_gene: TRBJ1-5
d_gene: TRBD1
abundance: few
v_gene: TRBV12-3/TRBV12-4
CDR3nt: TGTGCCAGCACCACAGACAGGGTCGGTCAGCCCCAGCATTTT
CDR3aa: CASTTDRVGQPQHF

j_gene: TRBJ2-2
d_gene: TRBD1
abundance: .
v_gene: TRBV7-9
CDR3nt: TGTGCCAGCAGCCCCCGGGCAGGGGGCTTCACCGGGGAGCTGTTTTTT
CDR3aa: CASSPRAGGFTGELFF

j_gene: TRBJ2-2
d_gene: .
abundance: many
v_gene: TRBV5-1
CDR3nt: TGCGCCAGCAGCGGGGGAACGAACACCGGGGAGCTGTTTTTT
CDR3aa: CASSGGTNTGELFF

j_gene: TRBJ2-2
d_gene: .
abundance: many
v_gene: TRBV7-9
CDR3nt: TGTGCCAGCAGCCATCCAGGGGGACTAGTCACCGGGGAGCTGTTTTTT
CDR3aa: CASSHPGGLVTGELFF

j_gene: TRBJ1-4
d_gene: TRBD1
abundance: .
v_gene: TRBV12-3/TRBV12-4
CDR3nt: TGTGCCAGCAGGGACGGGACAGGGTGGCGTGAAAATCTGTTTTTT
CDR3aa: CASRDGTGWRENLFF

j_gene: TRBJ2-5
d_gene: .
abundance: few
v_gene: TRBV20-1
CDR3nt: TGCAGTGCTACGGGTACTAGACAAGAGACCCAGTACTTC
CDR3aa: CSATGTRQETQYF

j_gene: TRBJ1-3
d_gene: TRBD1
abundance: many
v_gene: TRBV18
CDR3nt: TGTGCCAGCTCACCGAAGGGACAGGGGGGAAACACCATATATTTT
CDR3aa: CASSPKGQGGNTIYF

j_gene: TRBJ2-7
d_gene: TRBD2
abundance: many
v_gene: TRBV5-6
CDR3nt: TGTGCCAGCAGAGAGCGGGGGAGCTCCTACGAGCAGTACTTC
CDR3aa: CASRERGSSYEQYF

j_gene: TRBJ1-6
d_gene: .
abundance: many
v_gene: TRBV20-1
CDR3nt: TGCAGTGCTACGCGCGCTAGGACAGTCAATTCACCCCTCCACTTT
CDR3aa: CSATRARTVNSPLHF

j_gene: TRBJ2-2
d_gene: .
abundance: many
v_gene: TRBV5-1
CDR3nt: TGCGCCAGCAGCCCAGAAAACTACGGGGAGCTGTTTTTT
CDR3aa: CASSPENYGELFF

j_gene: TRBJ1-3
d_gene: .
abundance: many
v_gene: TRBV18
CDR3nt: TGTGCCAGCTCACCGGGGGAAGGGTCTGGAAACACCATATATTTT
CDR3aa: CASSPGEGSGNTIYF

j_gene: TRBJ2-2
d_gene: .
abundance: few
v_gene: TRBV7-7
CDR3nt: TGTGCTAGCCTTGGAGGCACCGGGGAGCTGTTTTTT
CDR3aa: CASLGGTGELFF

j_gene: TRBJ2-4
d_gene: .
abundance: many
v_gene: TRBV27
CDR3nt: TGTGCCAGCAGTTCTGAAGGGCCCAAAAACATTCAGTACTTC
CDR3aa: CASSSEGPKNIQYF

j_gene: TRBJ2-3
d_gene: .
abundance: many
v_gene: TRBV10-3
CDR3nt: TGTGCCATCAGTGATATGGATACGCAGTATTTT
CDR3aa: CAISDMDTQYF

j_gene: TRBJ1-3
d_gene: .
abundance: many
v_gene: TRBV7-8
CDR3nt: TGTGCCAGCAGCTTATCCAACGGAGGTGGAAACACCATATATTTT
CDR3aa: CASSLSNGGGNTIYF

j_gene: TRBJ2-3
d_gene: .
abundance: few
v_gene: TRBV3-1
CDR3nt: TGTGCCAGCAGCCAAGAGCTCGGGGGGCGCACAGATACGCAGTATTTT
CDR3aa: CASSQELGGRTDTQYF

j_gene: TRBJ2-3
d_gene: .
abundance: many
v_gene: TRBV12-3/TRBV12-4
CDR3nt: TGTGCCAGCAGGGTTGGACATGTCACAGATACGCAGTATTTT
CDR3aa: CASRVGHVTDTQYF

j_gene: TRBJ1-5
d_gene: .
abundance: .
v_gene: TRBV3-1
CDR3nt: TGTGCCAGCAGCCAAGAATTAGGTCAGCCCCAGCATTTT
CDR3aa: CASSQELGQPQHF

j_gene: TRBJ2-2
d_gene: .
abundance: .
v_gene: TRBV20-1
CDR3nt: TGCAGTGCCCTCCCACGGGGCGGCCCTGGCACCGGGGAGCTGTTTTTT
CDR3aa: CSALPRGGPGTGELFF

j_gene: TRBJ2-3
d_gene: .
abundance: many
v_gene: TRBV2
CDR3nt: TGTGCCAGCACGAATTATGGGGGCGGGACAGATACGCAGTATTTT
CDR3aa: CASTNYGGGTDTQYF

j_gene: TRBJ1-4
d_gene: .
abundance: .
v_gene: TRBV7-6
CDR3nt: TGTGCCAGCAGCCGTCACGGGGGTGATGAAAAACTGTTTTTT
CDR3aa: CASSRHGGDEKLFF

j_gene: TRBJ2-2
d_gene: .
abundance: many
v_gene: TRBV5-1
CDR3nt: TGCGCCAGCCAACAGGTAGTCGGGGAGCTGTTTTTT
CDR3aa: CASQQVVGELFF

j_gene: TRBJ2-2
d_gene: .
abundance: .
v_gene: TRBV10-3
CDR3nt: TGTGCCATCAGTTTAAATTTCGGGGGGCAGATCGCGAACACCGGGGAGCTGTTTTTT
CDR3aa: CAISLNFGGQIANTGELFF

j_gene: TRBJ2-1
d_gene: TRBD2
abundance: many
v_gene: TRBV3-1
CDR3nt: TGTGCCAGCAGCTTTACACTAGCGGGGCGGTACAATGAGCAGTTCTTC
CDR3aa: CASSFTLAGRYNEQFF

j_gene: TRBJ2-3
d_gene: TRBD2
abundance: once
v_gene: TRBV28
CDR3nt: TGTGCCAGCAGTTCAAGCGGGGGGCGGGCAGATACGCAGTATTTT
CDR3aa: CASSSSGGRADTQYF

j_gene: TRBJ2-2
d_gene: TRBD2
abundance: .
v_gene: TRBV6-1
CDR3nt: TGTGCCAGCAGTGAAAAAGCGGGGGGGCCAATTCGCACCGGGGAGCTGTTTTTT
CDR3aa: CASSEKAGGPIRTGELFF

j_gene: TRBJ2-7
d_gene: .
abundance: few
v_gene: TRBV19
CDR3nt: TGTGCCAGCCGGGACGGCGGTTCCTACGAGCAGTACTTC
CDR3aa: CASRDGGSYEQYF

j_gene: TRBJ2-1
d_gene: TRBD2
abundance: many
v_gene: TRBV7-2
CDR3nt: TGTGCCAGCAGCGCAGAAGGTACTAGCGGGGGCCCTTCCAAAATCTTC
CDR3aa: CASSAEGTSGGPSKIF

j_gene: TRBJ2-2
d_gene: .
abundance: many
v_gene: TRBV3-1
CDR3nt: TGTGCCAGCAGCCAAGCTAAGAACACCGGGGAGCTGTTTTTT
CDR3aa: CASSQAKNTGELFF

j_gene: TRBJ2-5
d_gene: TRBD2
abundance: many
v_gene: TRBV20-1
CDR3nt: TGCAGTGCAGGGGATAGCGGGGGCCCTGGGACCCAGTACTTC
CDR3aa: CSAGDSGGPGTQYF